This is a list of T cell receptor beta chains from one sample in a study of radiation and T cells in renal cell carcinoma. TCRdb keeps only in-frame clones here, not all; method: immunoSEQ multiplex PCR. The sample carries 97,000 or so clones, approximately 80% recorded once. The sequencing used blood, collected from a patient whose treatment included radiotherapy and nephrectomy. These receptors all come from a man between 60 and 75 years old with renal cell carcinoma. Each CDR3 is given with its conserved first and last residue. Fields, in order: V gene, J gene, clone size, D gene, CDR3 protein, CDR3 DNA. A D gene is named only where the DNA matches it firmly. Size is stated for part of the rows, as once, few or many counts, or as a class when the clone is expanded.

TRBV6-1	TRBJ2-6	.	.	CAIHVGTGANVLTF	TGTGCCATCCACGTGGGCACTGGGGCCAACGTCCTGACTTTC
TRBV28	TRBJ1-2	.	.	CASSLRGAGYTF	TGTGCCAGCAGTTTAAGGGGAGCTGGCTACACCTTC
TRBV11-2	TRBJ1-4	.	TRBD1	CASSLDVQGASEKLFF	TGTGCCAGCAGCTTAGATGTCCAGGGGGCGAGTGAAAAACTGTTTTTT
TRBV15	TRBJ1-5	.	.	CATTRKGTGNQPQHF	TGTGCCACCACCCGTAAGGGGACCGGCAATCAGCCCCAGCATTTT
TRBV6-1	TRBJ1-4	.	.	CASSEAPREKLFF	TGTGCCAGCAGTGAAGCCCCCAGGGAAAAACTGTTTTTT
TRBV7-6	TRBJ2-1	once	.	CASSFKPQGTYNEQFF	TGTGCCAGCAGCTTTAAACCGCAGGGCACCTACAATGAGCAGTTCTTC
TRBV6-1	TRBJ2-3	.	TRBD1	CASSEDRGSTDTQYF	TGTGCCAGCAGTGAGGACAGGGGGAGCACAGATACGCAGTATTTT
TRBV28	TRBJ2-6	.	.	CASSLYAGPNSGANVLTF	TGTGCCAGCAGTTTATATGCGGGGCCTAACTCTGGGGCCAACGTCCTGACTTTC
TRBV28	TRBJ2-2	once	.	CASSLSGLRQVGTGELFF	TGTGCCAGCAGTTTATCGGGACTTCGACAGGTTGGGACCGGGGAGCTGTTTTTT
TRBV7-2	TRBJ1-5	once	.	CASSLAGANQPQHF	TGTGCCAGCAGCTTAGCGGGGGCGAATCAGCCCCAGCATTTT
TRBV6-1	TRBJ2-1	.	.	CASSERYNEQFF	TGTGCCAGCAGTGAACGGTACAATGAGCAGTTCTTC
TRBV6-1	TRBJ2-7	.	TRBD1	CASTRDRAGEQYF	TGTGCCAGTACCCGGGACAGGGCGGGCGAGCAGTACTTC
TRBV7-2	TRBJ2-1	once	.	CASSLVFREKQFF	TGTGCCAGCAGCTTAGTTTTCCGGGAGAAGCAGTTCTTC
TRBV19	TRBJ2-7	.	TRBD2	CASSIGREQYF	TGTGCCAGTAGTATCGGGAGGGAGCAGTACTTC
TRBV4-3	TRBJ2-1	once	TRBD2	CASSQEHGLAGSNVEEQFF	TGCGCCAGCAGCCAAGAGCATGGACTAGCGGGATCCAATGTTGAGGAGCAGTTCTTC
TRBV19	TRBJ1-5	few	.	CASSIVFPLGLNQPQHF	TGTGCCAGTAGTATAGTATTCCCGTTGGGACTCAATCAGCCCCAGCATTTT
TRBV5-1	TRBJ2-5	.	TRBD1	CASSLEGQGHETQYF	TGCGCCAGCAGCTTGGAGGGACAGGGGCACGAGACCCAGTACTTC
TRBV30	TRBJ2-7	few	.	CAWSVGGARNEQYF	TGTGCCTGGAGTGTCGGTGGGGCAAGGAACGAGCAGTACTTC
TRBV29-1	TRBJ2-7	.	.	CSVLRDPNSYEQYF	TGCAGCGTTCTCAGGGACCCGAACTCCTACGAGCAGTACTTC
TRBV28	TRBJ2-5	once	.	CASTSGRFQETQYF	TGTGCCAGCACCTCGGGACGGTTCCAAGAGACCCAGTACTTC
TRBV2	TRBJ2-3	.	TRBD2	CASTRGGTDTQYF	TGTGCCAGCACCCGGGGGGGGACAGATACGCAGTATTTT
TRBV7-9	TRBJ2-3	.	.	CASSLRRDTQYF	TGTGCCAGCAGCCTCCGGCGGGATACGCAGTATTTT
TRBV27	TRBJ2-4	.	.	CASSPRGIKNIQYF	TGTGCCAGCTCACCAAGGGGGATCAAAAACATTCAGTACTTC
TRBV5-1	TRBJ2-2	.	.	CASSLSGRGVSGELFF	TGCGCCAGCAGCTTGAGTGGCAGGGGAGTGTCCGGGGAGCTGTTTTTT
TRBV7-2	TRBJ2-7	.	.	CASSLGSLGLSSYEQYF	TGTGCCAGCAGCTTAGGGTCATTAGGGTTGAGCTCCTACGAGCAGTACTTC
TRBV7-2	TRBJ2-7	.	TRBD1	CASSLMGGTGTNEQYF	TGTGCCAGCAGCTTAATGGGCGGGACAGGGACGAACGAGCAGTACTTC
TRBV19	TRBJ1-5	.	.	CASSTTGAKQPQHF	TGTGCCAGTAGTACGACAGGAGCTAAGCAGCCCCAGCATTTT
TRBV7-2	TRBJ2-5	.	.	CASSPINSEQETQYF	TGTGCCAGCAGCCCCATAAACAGTGAACAAGAGACCCAGTACTTC
TRBV6-4	TRBJ2-2	.	.	CASSDSSGLTGELFF	TGTGCCAGCAGTGACTCTAGCGGCTTGACCGGGGAGCTGTTTTTT
TRBV5-1	TRBJ1-5	.	.	CASSLGASSNQPQHF	TGCGCCAGCAGCTTGGGGGCCTCTAGCAATCAGCCCCAGCATTTT
TRBV11-2	TRBJ1-3	.	.	CASSLRGWGNTIYF	TGTGCCAGCAGCTTGAGAGGGTGGGGAAACACCATATATTTT
TRBV6-1	TRBJ1-4	.	.	CASTRTPTNEKLFF	TGTGCCAGCACCAGGACACCAACTAATGAAAAACTGTTTTTT
TRBV28	TRBJ2-5	.	TRBD2	CASSFGLAGDAETQYF	TGTGCCAGCAGTTTTGGGCTAGCGGGAGACGCGGAGACCCAGTACTTC
TRBV4-1	TRBJ1-1	once	.	CASSQDHVLTEAFF	TGCGCCAGCAGCCAAGATCATGTCCTGACTGAAGCTTTCTTT
TRBV5-4	TRBJ2-7	once	TRBD2	CASSKGLAGRLEQYF	TGTGCCAGCAGCAAAGGACTAGCGGGACGACTCGAGCAGTACTTC
TRBV5-1	TRBJ2-7	.	TRBD1	CASSWDRGRLEQYF	TGCGCCAGCAGCTGGGACAGGGGCCGACTCGAGCAGTACTTC
TRBV27	TRBJ1-2	.	TRBD1	CASRLTGGTVYGYTF	TGTGCCAGCAGGCTGACAGGGGGCACTGTCTATGGCTACACCTTC
TRBV27	TRBJ1-3	.	.	CASSPGSAGNTIYF	TGTGCCAGCAGTCCCGGATCTGCGGGAAACACCATATATTTT
TRBV19	TRBJ2-1	many	TRBD2	CASSITLFGTRSNEQFF	TGTGCCAGTAGTATAACCCTATTCGGGACTAGGAGCAATGAGCAGTTCTTC
TRBV2	TRBJ2-7	once	.	CASSETGLEQYF	TGTGCCAGCAGTGAAACAGGACTCGAGCAGTACTTC
TRBV27	TRBJ1-4	.	.	CASSRTHTGTGEKLFF	TGTGCCAGCAGTCGGACGCACACAGGGACGGGGGAAAAACTGTTTTTT
TRBV9	TRBJ2-1	.	.	CASSVAGLSYNEQFF	TGTGCCAGCAGCGTAGCGGGGCTCTCCTACAATGAGCAGTTCTTC
TRBV7-9	TRBJ2-7	.	TRBD1	CASSWVDRTGTYEQYF	TGTGCCAGCAGCTGGGTGGACAGGACAGGAACCTACGAGCAGTACTTC
TRBV11-2	TRBJ2-7	.	TRBD2	CASSLAGGSYEQYF	TGTGCCAGCAGCTTAGCGGGCGGGAGTTACGAGCAGTACTTC
TRBV6-5	TRBJ1-4	few	.	CASSPGDATNEKLFF	TGTGCCAGCAGCCCGGGGGACGCAACTAATGAAAAACTGTTTTTT
TRBV18	TRBJ2-2	.	TRBD1	CASSPPVTGRTGELFF	TGTGCCAGCTCACCACCGGTGACAGGGCGAACCGGGGAGCTGTTTTTT
TRBV19	TRBJ1-1	many	TRBD1	CASLGTGVMNTEAFF	TGTGCCAGTTTAGGGACAGGGGTGATGAACACTGAAGCTTTCTTT
TRBV18	TRBJ2-7	.	TRBD1	CASSPTGAYEQYF	TGTGCCAGCTCACCGACAGGGGCCTACGAGCAGTACTTC
TRBV7-2	TRBJ2-7	.	TRBD2	CASSSRSGLSYEQYF	TGTGCCAGCAGCTCCCGGTCGGGACTAAGTTACGAGCAGTACTTC
TRBV28	TRBJ2-1	.	TRBD1	CASSTNRGTGINAPYNEQFF	TGTGCCAGCAGTACTAACCGAGGGACAGGGATTAATGCCCCCTACAATGAGCAGTTCTTC
TRBV9	TRBJ1-1	.	TRBD1	CASLQGAKGTEAFF	TGTGCCAGCCTACAGGGGGCGAAGGGCACTGAAGCTTTCTTT
TRBV5-1	TRBJ2-7	.	.	CASSLDQAGYEQYF	TGCGCCAGCAGCTTGGATCAGGCCGGCTACGAGCAGTACTTC
TRBV6-1	TRBJ2-3	few	TRBD1	CASTITGGHTDTQYF	TGTGCCAGCACCATAACAGGGGGCCACACAGATACGCAGTATTTT
TRBV18	TRBJ2-1	.	.	CASSPSQVQFF	TGTGCCAGCTCACCGAGCCAAGTTCAGTTCTTC
TRBV7-8	TRBJ2-7	.	.	CASSSHRSYEQYF	TGTGCCAGCAGCTCCCATAGATCCTACGAGCAGTACTTC
TRBV2	TRBJ1-6	.	.	CANSDRNSPLHF	TGTGCCAATTCGGACAGAAATTCACCCCTCCACTTT
TRBV19	TRBJ1-5	few	.	CASSYRVAQPQHF	TGTGCCAGTTCCTACAGGGTAGCCCAGCCCCAGCATTTT
TRBV27	TRBJ2-7	once	TRBD1	CASSTEAGGLYEQYF	TGTGCCAGCAGTACTGAGGCAGGGGGCCTGTACGAGCAGTACTTC
TRBV5-1	TRBJ2-1	few	TRBD2	CASSLRPNDGGNEQFF	TGCGCCAGCAGCTTGAGGCCTAATGACGGGGGGAATGAGCAGTTCTTC
TRBV28	TRBJ2-7	.	.	CATTMVKWFRRPTPTYEQYF	TGTGCCACCACCATGGTAAAGTGGTTTAGGCGCCCTACCCCCACCTACGAGCAGTACTTC